What follows are 11 T cell receptor beta chains derived from one specimen sequenced in a study of cytomegalovirus exposure and HLA in healthy donors. PCR was performed using 60 Vbeta and 13 Jbeta primers. The method was immunoSEQ multiplex PCR; TCRdb's version includes in-frame clones alone and lacks a portion of them. The table has tens of thousands of clones, approximately 81% seen once; the top ten hold about 1.2%. What was sequenced was PBMCs. Receptors originate from a girl aged 2-9 years in good health and CMV-seropositive.

This chain's CDR3 is CASSFAYEQYF. The DNA for the CDR3 is TGTGCCAGCAGTTTCGCCTACGAGCAGTACTTC. This sequence joins TRBV6-5 and TRBJ2-7; D call uncertain. The germline V gene encodes CDR1 MNHEY and CDR2 SVGAGI. V was shortened by 4 bases and J by 2 bases, with 3 bases between the two germline ends. CDR3 length: 11 amino acids.

V usage is TRBV6-1 and J usage is TRBJ2-2; the D gene is possibly TRBD2 (5 bases). The V gene's germline CDR1 is MNHNS and CDR2 SASEGT. The germline V and J ends were trimmed by 0 bases and 2 bases, with 10 bases remaining between them. The length of the CDR3 is 16 residues. For the CDR3, the DNA is TGTGCCAGCAGTGAAGCCGTGCGGACTAACACCGGGGAGCTGTTTTTT. Residues: CASSEAVRTNTGELFF.

This sequence joins TRBV21-1 and TRBJ1-3; the table names TRBD1, a call not compared with the DNA. TRBV21-1 is a listed pseudogene. The CDR3 extends over 15 amino acids. CDR3 amino acids: CASSDDRASGNTIYF. The CDR3 DNA reads as TGTGCCAGCAGCGATGACAGGGCTTCTGGAAACACCATATATTTT.

The chain joins TRBV5-6 to TRBJ2-4; TRBD1 is a possible D gene (5 bases). The V end lost 3 bases, the J end lost 1 base, and 11 bases lay between the germline ends. This CDR3 comprises 15 residues. Germline V gene lookup returns CDR1 SGHDT and CDR2 YYEEEE. The CDR3 region is CASSSQGRAKNIQYF. The DNA for the CDR3 is TGTGCCAGCAGCTCTCAGGGTAGGGCCAAAAACATTCAGTACTTC.

V usage is TRBV6-5 and J usage is TRBJ1-1; D is uncertain. V gave up 5 bases and J gave up 10 bases, with 17 bases separating them. Germline V gene lookup returns CDR1 MNHEY and CDR2 SVGAGI. This CDR3 is built from 13 residues. The DNA for the CDR3 is TGTGCCAGCAGTCCCTTCTCGTCGCAGGCAGCTTTCTTT. Protein: CASSPFSSQAAFF.

J is TRBJ1-2 and V is TRBV7-8; TRBD1 matches at 9 bases. Losses at the gene ends were 5 bases for V and 1 base for J; bases not matched to a gene: 5. This CDR3 has 15 amino acids. Looked up from germline, CDR1 is SGHVS and CDR2 is FQNEAQ. The CDR3 DNA reads as TGTGCCAGCAGCCCAAGGGACAGGGTTAACTATGGCTACACCTTC. Translation: CASSPRDRVNYGYTF.

This rearrangement joins TRBV27 to TRBJ1-5; TRBD1 aligns across 9 bases. This CDR3 has 18 amino acids. Germline lookup yields CDR1 MNHEY and CDR2 SMNVEV (reference sequence). After removal of 8 bases from V and 4 bases from J, the junction contained 18 bases not matched to a gene. The CDR3 DNA is TGTGCCAGCGGAAGGAACCGGGACAGGGTCTCTTGGAATCAGCCCCAGCATTTT. Translated, it gives CASGRNRDRVSWNQPQHF.

V usage is TRBV28 and J usage is TRBJ2-1; the D gene is possibly TRBD2 (5 bases). V lost 3 bases to trimming and J lost 4 bases, with 13 bases between them. The CDR3 consists of 15 residues. Germline V CDR1 and CDR2: MDHEN, SYDVKM. CDR3 region: CASSFASSGYNEQFF. The CDR3 nucleotides read TGTGCCAGCAGTTTTGCTTCCTCGGGATACAATGAGCAGTTCTTC. The full variable domain, rest sourced from reference TRBV28 and TRBJ2-1, is DVKVTQSSRYLVKRTGEKVFLECVQDMDHENMFWYRQDPGLGLRLIYFSYDVKMKEKGDIPEGYSVSREKKERFSLILESASTNQTSMYLCASSFASSGYNEQFFGPGTRLTVL.

The chain employs TRBV19 and TRBJ2-7, with a possible D match to TRBD2 (6 bases). Trimming left V 7 bases short and J 4 bases short, with 20 bases between. The V gene's germline CDR1 is LNHDA and CDR2 SQIVND (reference sequence). The CDR3 has 15 amino acids. The CDR3 DNA reads TGTGCCAGTACCCCGAGGAGGGGCGCTGAGTACGAGCAGTACTTC. This encodes CASTPRRGAEYEQYF. Full variable domain (rest looked up from reference TRBV19 and TRBJ2-7): DGGITQSPKYLFRKEGQNVTLSCEQNLNHDAMYWYRQDPGQGLRLIYYSQIVNDFQKGDIAEGYSVSREKKESFPLTVTSAQKNPTAFYLCASTPRRGAEYEQYFGPGTRLTVT.

This clone was counted once. This chain uses TRBV19 with TRBJ2-2; no clear D. Germline values: CDR1 LNHDA, CDR2 SQIVND (reference sequence). V was clipped by 0 bases and J by 5 bases, with 10 bases between them. This CDR3 contains 15 residues. The DNA for the CDR3 is TGTGCCAGTAGTATAGAGGGCAAAAGGACCGGGGAGCTGTTTTTT. Translation gives CASSIEGKRTGELFF.

The count of this clone is one. The chain recombines TRBV4-1 with TRBJ1-5, with 7 bases lining up with TRBD1. V shed 0 bases, J shed 4 bases, and the junction held 9 bases outside the gene matches. Germline V CDR1 and CDR2: MGHRA, YSYEKL. The CDR3 has 17 residues. The CDR3 coding sequence is TGCGCCAGCAGCCAAGATGAGCTGGGACAGACGAATCAGCCCCAGCATTTT. This sequence encodes CASSQDELGQTNQPQHF.